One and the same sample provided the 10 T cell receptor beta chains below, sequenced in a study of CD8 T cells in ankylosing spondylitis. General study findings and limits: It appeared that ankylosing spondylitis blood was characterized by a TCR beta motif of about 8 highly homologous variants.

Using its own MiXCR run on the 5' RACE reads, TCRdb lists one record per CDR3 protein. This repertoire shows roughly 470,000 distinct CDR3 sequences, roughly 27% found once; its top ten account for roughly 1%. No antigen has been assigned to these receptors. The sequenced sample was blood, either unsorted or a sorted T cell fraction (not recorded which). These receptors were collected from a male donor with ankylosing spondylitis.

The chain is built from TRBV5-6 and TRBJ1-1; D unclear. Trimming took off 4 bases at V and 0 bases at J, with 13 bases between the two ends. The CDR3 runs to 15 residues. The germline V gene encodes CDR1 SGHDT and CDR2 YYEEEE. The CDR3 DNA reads TGTGCCAGCAGCCCGTCGAGCAGGTTGAACACTGAAGCTTTCTTT. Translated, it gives CASSPSSRLNTEAFF.

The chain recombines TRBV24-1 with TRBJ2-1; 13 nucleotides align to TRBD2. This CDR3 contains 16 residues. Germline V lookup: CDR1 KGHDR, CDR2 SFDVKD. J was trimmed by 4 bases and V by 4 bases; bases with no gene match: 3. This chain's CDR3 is CATSEGTSGIYNEQFF. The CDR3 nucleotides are TGTGCCACCAGTGAGGGGACTAGCGGGATTTACAATGAGCAGTTCTTC.

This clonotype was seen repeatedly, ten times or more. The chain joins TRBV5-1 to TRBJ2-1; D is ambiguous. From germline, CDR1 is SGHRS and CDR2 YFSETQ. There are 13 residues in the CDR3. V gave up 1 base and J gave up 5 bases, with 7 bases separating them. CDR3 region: CASSLRQNNEQFF. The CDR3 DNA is TGCGCCAGCAGCTTGCGTCAAAACAATGAGCAGTTCTTC.

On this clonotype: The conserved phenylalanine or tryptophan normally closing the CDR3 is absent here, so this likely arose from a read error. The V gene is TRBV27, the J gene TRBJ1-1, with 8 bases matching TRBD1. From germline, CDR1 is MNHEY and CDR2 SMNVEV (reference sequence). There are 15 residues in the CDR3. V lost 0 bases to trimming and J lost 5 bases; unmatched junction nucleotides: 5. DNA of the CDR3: TGTGCCAGCAGTTTATCTGCACAGGGGGGGACTGAAGCTTTCCTT. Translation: CASSLSAQGGTEAFL.

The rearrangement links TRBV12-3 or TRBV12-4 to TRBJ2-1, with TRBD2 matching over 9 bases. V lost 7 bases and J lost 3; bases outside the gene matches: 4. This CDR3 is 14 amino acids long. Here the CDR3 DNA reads TGTGCCAGCACCCTAGCGGGATTCTACAATGAGCAGTTCTTC. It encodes CASTLAGFYNEQFF.

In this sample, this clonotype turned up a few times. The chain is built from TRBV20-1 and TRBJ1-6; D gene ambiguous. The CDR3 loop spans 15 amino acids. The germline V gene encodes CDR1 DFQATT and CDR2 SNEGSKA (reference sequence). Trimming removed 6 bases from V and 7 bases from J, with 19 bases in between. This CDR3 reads CSARGRVQRNSPLHF. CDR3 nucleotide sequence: TGCAGTGCCCGCGGTAGGGTTCAGCGGAATTCACCCCTCCACTTT.

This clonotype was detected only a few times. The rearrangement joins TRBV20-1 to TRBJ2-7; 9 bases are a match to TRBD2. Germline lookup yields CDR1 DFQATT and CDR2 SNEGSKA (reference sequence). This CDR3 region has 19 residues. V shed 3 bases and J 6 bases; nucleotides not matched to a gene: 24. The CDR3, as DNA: TGCAGTGCTAGTTTGATTGACTTAGTGCTAGCGGGGATGGAAAGCGAGCAGTACTTC. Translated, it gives CSASLIDLVLAGMESEQYF.

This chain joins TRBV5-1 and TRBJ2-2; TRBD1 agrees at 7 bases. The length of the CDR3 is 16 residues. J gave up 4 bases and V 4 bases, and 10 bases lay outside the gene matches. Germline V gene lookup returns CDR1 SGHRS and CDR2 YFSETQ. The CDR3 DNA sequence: TGCGCCAGCAGCCCCGATGAGGGGGCCGGCACCGGGGAGCTGTTTTTT. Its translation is CASSPDEGAGTGELFF.

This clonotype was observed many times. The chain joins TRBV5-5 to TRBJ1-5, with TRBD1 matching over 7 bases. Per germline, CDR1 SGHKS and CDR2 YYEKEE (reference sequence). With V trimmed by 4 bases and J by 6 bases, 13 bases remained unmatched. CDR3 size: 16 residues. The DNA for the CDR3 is TGTGCCAGCAGCCCAGACACAGGGGATGGAGGTCAGCCCCAGCATTTT. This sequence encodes CASSPDTGDGGQPQHF.

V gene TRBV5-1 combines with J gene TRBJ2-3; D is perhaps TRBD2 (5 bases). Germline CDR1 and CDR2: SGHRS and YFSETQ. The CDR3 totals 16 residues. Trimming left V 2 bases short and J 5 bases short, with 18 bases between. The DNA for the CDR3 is TGCGCCAGCAGCTTTGAAATCTTGGGGAGAGGAGATACGCAGTATTTT. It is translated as CASSFEILGRGDTQYF.